Listed below are T cell receptor beta chains from one sample, sequenced in a study of blood T cell repertoires in COVID-19. The assay was immunoSEQ multiplex PCR, and TCRdb's table has in-frame clones only and misses some. This table holds 350,000 to 400,000 clones, approximately 90% found once. The sequenced sample was PBMCs or T cells enriched from blood (not recorded which). These receptor sequences come from a woman between 25 and 40 years old with acute COVID-19. Both conserved end residues are part of each CDR3. D genes are given only for firm matches. Expanded clones are given a class, and other clones once, few, many or no size at all.

j_call	clone_size	d_call	v_call	cdr3_nt	cdr3_aa
TRBJ1-1	.	.	TRBV30	TGTGCCTGGAGGCAGGGTTTTGGCACTGAAGCTTTCTTT	CAWRQGFGTEAFF
TRBJ1-1	.	TRBD1	TRBV5-8	TGTGCCACCAACAGGGGGACGAATTTCAGGACTGAAGCTTTCTTT	CATNRGTNFRTEAFF
TRBJ1-1	.	TRBD1	TRBV18	TGTGCCAGCTCACCCCACGGACAGGGGGCGACTGAAGCTTTCTTT	CASSPHGQGATEAFF
TRBJ1-3	.	.	TRBV7-2	TGTGCCAGCAGCTTAGCCAGGTTTGGAAACACCATATATTTT	CASSLARFGNTIYF
TRBJ1-1	.	.	TRBV12-5	TGTGCTAGTGGTTTGGTAATATCGGGGGGCCTGAACACTGAAGCTTTCTTT	CASGLVISGGLNTEAFF
TRBJ2-7	few	.	TRBV24-1	TGTGCCACCGGAGAGGGAAGCCGCTACGAGCAGTACTTC	CATGEGSRYEQYF
TRBJ1-5	.	.	TRBV19	TGTGCCAGTAGTATAAATCCCGTGGACCCGGCCCGGGATAAACATCAGCCCCAGCATTTT	CASSINPVDPARDKHQPQHF
TRBJ1-5	.	TRBD1	TRBV7-2	TGTGCCAGCAGCTCGTTCGGGACAGGGATGGGTCAGCCCCAGCATTTT	CASSSFGTGMGQPQHF
TRBJ2-1	.	.	TRBV7-2	TGTGCCAGCAGCTTAGCCGGGAAGGGTGAGCAGTTCTTC	CASSLAGKGEQFF
TRBJ1-5	.	TRBD1	TRBV6-2/TRBV6-3	TGTGCCAGCAGCAAGACAGGGGGTCAGCCCCAGCATTTT	CASSKTGGQPQHF
TRBJ2-1	.	.	TRBV19	TGTGCCAGTAGTATAGGACAGAACAATGAGCAGTTCTTC	CASSIGQNNEQFF
TRBJ1-6	.	TRBD1	TRBV11-2	TGTGCCAGCAGCTTAGATCTCGGGACAGGGGGCATGTGGAGGTCACCCCTCCACTTT	CASSLDLGTGGMWRSPLHF
TRBJ2-7	.	.	TRBV7-9	TGTGCCAGCAGCTCAGTGGCGGGGAGTCCGTTCTACGAGCAGTACTTC	CASSSVAGSPFYEQYF
TRBJ2-5	.	TRBD1	TRBV5-1	TGCGCCAGCAGCTCCACAGGGGGCGGAGAGACCCAGTACTTC	CASSSTGGGETQYF
TRBJ2-3	.	TRBD2	TRBV27	TGTGCCAGCAAACTAGCGGGGGCTACAGATACGCAGTATTTT	CASKLAGATDTQYF
TRBJ1-1	.	.	TRBV29-1	TGCAGCGTTGACGCCAGCAGGGGAGATACTGAAGCTTTCTTT	CSVDASRGDTEAFF
TRBJ1-3	.	.	TRBV6-5	TGTGCCAGCAGTTACTCAGTCGGAGCTGGAAACACCATATATTTT	CASSYSVGAGNTIYF
TRBJ1-6	.	.	TRBV25-1	TGTGCCAGCAGTGGGTCTCTGGGCAGGGGTGGTTCACCCCTCCACTTT	CASSGSLGRGGSPLHF
TRBJ2-1	once	.	TRBV28	TGTGCCAGCAGCCCCTTCGGTCTTGGCAATGAGCAGTTCTTC	CASSPFGLGNEQFF
TRBJ1-4	.	.	TRBV30	TGTGCCTGGAGTACTGGGGGGATGGATGAAAAACTGTTTTTT	CAWSTGGMDEKLFF
TRBJ2-2	.	.	TRBV7-9	TGTGCCAGCAGCTTAGGCGCCGGGGAGCTGTTTTTT	CASSLGAGELFF
TRBJ1-6	.	TRBD1	TRBV9	TGTGCCAGCAGCGCGAAGACAGGGGTCGGTACGGCCCTCCACTTT	CASSAKTGVGTALHF
TRBJ2-7	.	.	TRBV13	TGTGCCAGCAGCTCCCCTGAGGGAAGCGAGCAGTACTTC	CASSSPEGSEQYF
TRBJ2-7	.	.	TRBV6-2/TRBV6-3	TGTGCCAGCAGCCTCGTCTACTACGAGCAGTACTTC	CASSLVYYEQYF